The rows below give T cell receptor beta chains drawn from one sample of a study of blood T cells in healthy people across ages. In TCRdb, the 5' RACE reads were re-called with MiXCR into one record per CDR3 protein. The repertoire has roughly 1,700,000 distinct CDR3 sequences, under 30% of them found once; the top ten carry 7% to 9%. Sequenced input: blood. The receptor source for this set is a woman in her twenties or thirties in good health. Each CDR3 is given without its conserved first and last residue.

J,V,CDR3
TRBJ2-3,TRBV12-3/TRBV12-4,ASSLEPKGTDTQY
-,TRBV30,AWSKGDEQY
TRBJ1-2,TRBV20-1,SAPGGEEGYT
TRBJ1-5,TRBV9,ASSVGDRGGQPQH
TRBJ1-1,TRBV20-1,SAGRTGPLNTEAF
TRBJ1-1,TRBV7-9,ASSASKGGTEAF
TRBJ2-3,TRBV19,ASSIGTRITDTQY
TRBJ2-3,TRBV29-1,SVTVSTDTQY
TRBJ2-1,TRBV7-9,VSSLAVMGLETQF
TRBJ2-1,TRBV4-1,ASSHEGSYNEQF
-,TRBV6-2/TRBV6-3,ASSYSTSGPRDEQY
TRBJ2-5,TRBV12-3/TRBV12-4,ASSFGGSRKETQY
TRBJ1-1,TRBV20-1,SAAISGIQGAGAF
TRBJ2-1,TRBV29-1,SASRRRGTNDEQF
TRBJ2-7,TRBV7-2,ASSIRDSRQQY
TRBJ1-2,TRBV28,ASSPGGSAANYGYT
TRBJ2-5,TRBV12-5,ASGSFMGQETQY
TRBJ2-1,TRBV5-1,ASSPPGLQSYNEQF
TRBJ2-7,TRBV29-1,SVVGTSGIYEQY
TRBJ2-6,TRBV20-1,SAGTPGANVLT
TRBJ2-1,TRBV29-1,SVVVRVSEQF
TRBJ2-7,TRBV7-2,ASSLGIAGGYEQY
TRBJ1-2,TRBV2,ASLRGTGAGYT
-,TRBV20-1,SATSGTASPIQY
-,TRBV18,ASSRQGEYNEQY
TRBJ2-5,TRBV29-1,SVGGSFFNEQY
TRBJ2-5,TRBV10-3,AISVGGGQAETQY
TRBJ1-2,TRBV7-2,ASSLGPSAPYGYT
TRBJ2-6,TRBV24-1,ATSETGTSTGSGANVLT
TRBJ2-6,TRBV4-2,ASSRDKTLSGANVLT
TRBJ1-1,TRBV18,ASSPGASGEAF
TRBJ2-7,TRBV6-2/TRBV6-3,ASSYKRETYEQY
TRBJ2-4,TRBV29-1,SVDQGRNIQY
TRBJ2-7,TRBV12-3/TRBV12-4,ASSLRRQGVSYEQY